A selection of T cell receptor beta chains follows, all from one sample in a study of T cell responses to AZD1222 COVID-19 vaccine. Sequenced by immunoSEQ multiplex PCR; TCRdb stores in-frame clones only, minus some. In the table there are approximately 130,000 clones, 85% to 95% of which are singletons. Sample: peripheral blood, taken on day 0 of AZD1222 vaccination. Receptor source: an adult in good health. The CDR3 runs from the conserved cysteine through the conserved F or W. D genes are given only for firm matches.

NA TRBJ1-3 TRBV3-1/TRBV3-2 CASSQSGDGNTIYF TGTGCCAGCAGCCAATCAGGGGATGGAAACACCATATATTTT
TRBD1 TRBJ1-2 TRBV5-1 CASSLGTGDYGYTF TGCGCCAGCAGCTTGGGGACAGGCGACTATGGCTACACCTTC
NA TRBJ1-2 TRBV5-6 CASNRGTTWGYTF TGTGCCAGCAATAGAGGGACGACTTGGGGCTACACCTTC
NA TRBJ1-6 TRBV27 CASSLGLMNSPLHF TGTGCCAGCAGTCTGGGACTGATGAATTCACCCCTCCACTTT
NA TRBJ2-5 TRBV12-3/TRBV12-4 CASSFSAQETQYF TGTGCCAGCAGTTTTTCAGCTCAAGAGACCCAGTACTTC
NA TRBJ1-6 TRBV25-1 CASSEAGPLGSPLHF TGTGCCAGCAGTGAAGCAGGACCGCTGGGTTCACCCCTCCACTTT
NA TRBJ2-5 TRBV2 CAIWEVGETQYF TGTGCCATTTGGGAAGTAGGGGAGACCCAGTACTTC
NA TRBJ1-2 TRBV7-9 CASSLPTRRGHGYTF TGTGCCAGCAGCTTACCCACCAGGAGGGGCCATGGCTACACCTTC
NA TRBJ2-5 TRBV14 CASSQTRTGQETQYF TGTGCCAGCAGCCAAACCCGGACGGGGCAAGAGACCCAGTACTTC
NA TRBJ1-1 TRBV24-1 CATRTRQANTEAFF TGTGCCACCAGGACCAGACAGGCGAACACTGAAGCTTTCTTT